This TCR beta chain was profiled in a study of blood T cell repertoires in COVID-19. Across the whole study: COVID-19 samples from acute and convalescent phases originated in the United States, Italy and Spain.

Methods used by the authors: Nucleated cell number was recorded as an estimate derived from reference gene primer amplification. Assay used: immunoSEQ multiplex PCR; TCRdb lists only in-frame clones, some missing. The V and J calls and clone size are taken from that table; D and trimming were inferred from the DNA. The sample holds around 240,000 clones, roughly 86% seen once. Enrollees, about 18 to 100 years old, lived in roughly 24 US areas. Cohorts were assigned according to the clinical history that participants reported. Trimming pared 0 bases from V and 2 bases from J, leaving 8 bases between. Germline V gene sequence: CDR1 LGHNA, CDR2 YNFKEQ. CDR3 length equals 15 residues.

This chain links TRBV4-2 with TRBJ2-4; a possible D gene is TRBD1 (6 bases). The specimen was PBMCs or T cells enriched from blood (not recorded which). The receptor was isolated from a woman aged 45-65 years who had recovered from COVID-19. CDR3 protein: CASSQEWGPKNIQYF. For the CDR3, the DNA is TGTGCCAGCAGCCAAGAATGGGGGCCCAAAAACATTCAGTACTTC.